Presented here are 21 T cell receptor beta chains from one specimen sequenced in a study of tumor and adjacent non-tumor tissue in lung cancer. TCRbeta libraries were built with three rounds of nested PCR, modified from ARM-PCR. One entry per CDR3 protein results from TCRdb running MiXCR on the multiplex PCR reads. This table holds over 110,000 distinct CDR3 sequences, around 67% found once. No cell sorting was done before RNA was extracted from the tissue. The sample taken for sequencing was lung tumor tissue. The receptor source for this set is a man in his sixties with small cell lung cancer.

This clonotype has only one observation. Compared with germline, one end of the junction differs, possibly owing to a read error. The gene calls are TRBV6-5 and TRBJ1-5, with no clear D. This CDR3 region has 15 residues. Per the germline V gene, CDR1 is MNHEY and CDR2 is SVGAGI. The CDR3 reads CASKFAQYSNQPQQF. In DNA, the CDR3 is TGTGCCAGCAAATTCGCACAGTATAGCAATCAGCCCCAGCAGTTC.

The V call is TRBV5-4, the J call TRBJ2-1; the D is unclear. In germline, CDR1 is SGHNT, CDR2 YYREEE (reference sequence). V lost 0 bases and J lost 7, with 5 bases in between. This CDR3 has 12 residues. CDR3 sequence reads: CASSLDSNEQFF. In DNA form, the CDR3 reads TGTGCCAGCAGCTTGGACAGTAATGAGCAGTTCTTC.

This clonotype was counted a single time. This chain connects TRBV5-1 to TRBJ2-3; 8 bases fit TRBD2. CDR1 SGHRS and CDR2 YFSETQ come from the germline V gene. The CDR3 length is 16 residues. Unmatched junction bases numbered 6, after V lost 1 base and J lost 2 bases. CDR3 in amino acids: CASSLIYGRDTDTQYF. Written as DNA, the CDR3 is TGCGCCAGCAGCTTGATTTACGGGAGGGACACAGATACGCAGTATTTT.

This clonotype occurred a few times. The chain joins TRBV20-1 to TRBJ2-7; the match to TRBD2 covers 12 bases. The V gene's germline CDR1 is DFQATT and CDR2 SNEGSKA (reference sequence). The CDR3 is made up of 14 amino acids. The V and J ends lost 5 bases and 2 bases, in that order; junction bases with no gene match: 4. CDR3 loop: CSAALAGGTYEQYF. The DNA of the CDR3 is TGCAGTGCTGCTCTAGCGGGAGGGACCTACGAGCAGTACTTC.

V is TRBV12-3 or TRBV12-4 and J is TRBJ1-5; D not certain. CDR3 length: 15 amino acids. V was shortened by 1 base and J by 0 bases, with 7 bases between the two germline ends. CDR3 nucleotide sequence: TGTGCCAGCAGTTTAGGGATTCATAGCAATCAGCCCCAGCATTTT. Its protein product is CASSLGIHSNQPQHF.

The chain employs TRBV28 and TRBJ2-3, with 9 bases aligning to TRBD2. Germline V CDR1 and CDR2: MDHEN, SYDVKM. V lost 6 bases and J lost 5; bases outside the gene matches: 9. This CDR3 has 15 residues. Here the CDR3 reads CASRKTSGRIDTQYF. Written as DNA, the CDR3 is TGTGCCAGCAGGAAGACTAGCGGTCGCATAGATACGCAGTATTTT.

Note on this clonotype: Being one base from a much bigger clone, this may be a read error. This chain uses TRBV20-1 with TRBJ1-1; D possibly corresponds to TRBD1 (6 bases). With 8 bases removed from V and 4 bases from J, the gap between germline ends came to 17 bases. CDR1 and CDR2 (germline): DFQATT, SNEGSKA (reference sequence). The CDR3 covers 13 residues. The chain's CDR3 is CSTIDRGGTEAFF. The CDR3, as DNA: TGCAGTACTATCGACAGAGGGGGCACTGAAGCTTTCTTT.

The chain employs TRBV11-2 and TRBJ2-3; D ambiguous. Germline CDR1 reads SGHAT; CDR2 reads FQNNGV. This CDR3 has 15 residues. The V gene lost 5 bases and the J gene lost 14 bases, with 26 bases spanning the gap. In DNA form, the CDR3 reads TGTGCCAGCAGCCCGCTGGACGGGCGCACAGATATGCGGTATTTT. Its protein product is CASSPLDGRTDMRYF. Complete variable domain (other parts from reference TRBV11-2 and TRBJ2-3): EAGVAQSPRYKIIEKRQSVAFWCNPISGHATLYWYQQILGQGPKLLIQFQNNGVVDDSQLPKDRFSAERLKGVDSTLKIQPAKLEDSAVYLCASSPLDGRTDMRYFGPGTRLTVL.

CDR3 region: CASDSETDSPHEQYF. CDR3 in DNA: TGTGCCAGCGACTCCGAGACAGACAGTCCCCACGAGCAGTACTTC. J is TRBJ2-7 and V is TRBV11-3; possible D gene TRBD1, 5 bases. The CDR3 is 15 amino acids. Germline V lookup: CDR1 SGHNT, CDR2 YENEEA. V lost 8 bases to trimming and J lost 5 bases, with 22 bases between them.

This clonotype was found many times. This rearrangement joins TRBV6-1 to TRBJ2-2; D tentatively fits TRBD1 or TRBD2 (6 bases each). This CDR3 spans 16 amino acids. Germline V lookup: CDR1 MNHNS, CDR2 SASEGT. The CDR3 nucleotides are TGTGCGACACAGAGTGGAGGGGGAATCGGGACCGGGGAGCTGTTTTTT. This codes for CATQSGGGIGTGELFF.

The table lists this clonotype with a count of one. This may stem from a read error, because a much larger clone lies one nucleotide away. The J gene is TRBJ1-1, the V gene TRBV20-1; the D is unclear. V lost 3 bases to trimming and J lost 7 bases, with 12 bases between them. CDR3 length: 12 residues. Germline V gene data show CDR1 as DFQATT and CDR2 as SNEGSKA (reference sequence). The CDR3 here is CSASPGVNEAFF. CDR3 coding DNA: TGCAGTGCTAGCCCCGGGGTCAATGAAGCTTTCTTT.

Remarks on this clonotype: One end of the junction is discordant with germline, which a read error may explain. The CDR3 DNA is TGTACCAGCAGCCTGGCGCTAGCAAGCCAAGATATGCAGTGTTTT. Protein product: CTSSLALASQDMQCF. The genes are TRBV11-2 and TRBJ2-3, with a possible D match to TRBD2 (5 bases). Germline CDR1 reads SGHAT; CDR2 reads FQNNGV. The CDR3 consists of 15 residues.

This clonotype was seen many times. The chain couples TRBV28 to TRBJ1-2; 8 bases align to TRBD1. CDR1 MDHEN and CDR2 SYDVKM come from the germline V gene. This CDR3 spans 16 amino acids. Trimming took 5 bases from V and 5 from J; bases not matched to a gene: 13. The CDR3 nucleotides read TGTGCCAGCAGTGTCCCAGGACAGGGCAAACCTTATGGCTACACCTTC. This gives the protein CASSVPGQGKPYGYTF.

Worth noting for this clonotype: A clone one base away is much larger, so this may be a read error. The chain combines TRBV20-1 with TRBJ2-3; D is ambiguous. The length of the CDR3 is 13 residues. In germline, CDR1 is DFQATT, CDR2 SNEGSKA (reference sequence). CDR3 in amino acids: CNARYSPGDTQYF. DNA of the CDR3: TGCAATGCTAGATATTCGCCAGGAGATACGCAGTATTTT.

To note about this clonotype: No conserved phenylalanine or tryptophan ends this CDR3, so it is likely a read error. V usage is TRBV12-3 or TRBV12-4 and J usage is TRBJ1-5; TRBD1 agrees at 7 bases. CDR3 length: 16 amino acids. CDR3 sequence: CVSSFLVGTVNQSQHV. CDR3 bases: TGTGTCAGCAGTTTCTTAGTCGGGACAGTAAATCAGTCCCAGCATGTT.

The chain uses TRBV29-1 and TRBJ2-7; 7 nucleotides agree with TRBD1. This CDR3 region has 13 residues. Germline-derived CDR1 and CDR2 are SQVTM and ANQGSEA. The DNA of the CDR3 is TGCAGCGTTAATATGGACAGGTCCTACGAGCGGTATGTC. It is translated as CSVNMDRSYERYV.

A word on this clonotype: This sequence may be a read error, since a much larger clone differs from it by one base. The CDR3 sequence: CASRSLGRNTDTQYF. The DNA for the CDR3 is TGTGCCAGCAGATCGCTGGGGCGGAACACAGATACGCAGTATTTT. This sequence joins TRBV5-6 and TRBJ2-3; possible D gene TRBD1, 5 bases. This CDR3 comprises 15 residues. Trimming cost V 5 bases and J 2 bases, with 15 bases left between them. From germline, CDR1 is SGHDT and CDR2 YYEEEE.

This clonotype was recorded many times. J is TRBJ2-7 and V is TRBV20-1; unclear D gene. This CDR3 region has 14 residues. Per the germline V gene, CDR1 is DFQATT and CDR2 is SNEGSKA (reference sequence). Between the trimmed V and J ends, which lost 5 bases and 2 bases, there was a span of 16 bases. The CDR3 sequence: CSASVGQVTYEQYV. Written as DNA, the CDR3 is TGCAGTGCTTCCGTAGGTCAGGTAACCTACGAGCAGTACGTC.

With respect to this clonotype: The junction departs from the called germline gene at one end, perhaps through a read error. The chain carries TRBV11-3 and TRBJ2-2, with 8 nucleotides matching TRBD1. Germline V gives CDR1 SGHNT, CDR2 YENEEA. There are 14 residues in the CDR3. DNA for the CDR3: TGTACCAGCAGCTGGACAGGGAACACCGGGGAGCTATTTTTT. Translated, it gives CTSSWTGNTGELFF.

The rearrangement uses TRBV11-2 and TRBJ2-3; D unclear. The CDR3 totals 11 residues. V was trimmed by 8 bases and J by 5 bases, leaving 8 bases between them. In germline, CDR1 is SGHAT, CDR2 FQNNGV. CDR3 sequence (DNA): TGTGCCAGCTACACCTTAGATACGCAGTATTTT. Its protein product is CASYTLDTQYF.

A note on this clonotype: At one boundary the junction diverges from the germline segment, which might be a read error. The V and J genes are TRBV28 and TRBJ1-1; 11 bases align to TRBD1. CDR3 size: 14 residues. Germline V lookup: CDR1 MDHEN, CDR2 SYDVKM. The CDR3 loop reads CASCLGTGGTEAFF. In nucleotides, the CDR3 is TGTGCCAGCTGTTTAGGGACAGGGGGCACTGAAGCTTTCTTT. Full variable domain (remainder filled in from reference TRBV28 and TRBJ1-1): DVKVTQSSRYLVKRTGEKVFLECVQDMDHENMFWYRQDPGLGLRLIYFSYDVKMKEKGDIPEGYSVSREKKERFSLILESASTNQTSMYLCASCLGTGGTEAFFGQGTRLTVV.